The next 8 T cell receptor beta chains were all read from a single sample in a study of OX40 agonist ivuxolimab in advanced cancers. Assay used: immunoSEQ multiplex PCR; TCRdb lists only in-frame clones, some missing. This sample yields around 14,000 clones, of which roughly 80% are seen a single time; approximately 32% belongs to the top ten. Material: CD4+ or CD8+ T cells sorted from blood, obtained in a trial of the OX40 agonist ivuxolimab. Receptors originate from an adult with an advanced solid tumor such as melanoma, head and neck, liver or kidney cancer.

In its sample, this clone was seen once. DNA of the CDR3: TGTGCCAGCAGTGGTGGACAGGGCTTAGGCGAGCAGTACTTC. The encoded protein is CASSGGQGLGEQYF. The V call is TRBV6-1, the J call TRBJ2-7; 8 bases map to TRBD1. There are 14 residues in the CDR3. Germline CDR1 MNHNS, CDR2 SASEGT. Trimming removed 4 bases from V and 6 bases from J; junction bases left unmatched: 8.

The chain combines TRBV30 with TRBJ2-2; D not resolved. CDR1 GTSNPN and CDR2 SVGIG come from the germline V gene (reference sequence). The CDR3 runs to 14 residues. Trimming took off 0 bases at V and 1 base at J, with 6 bases between the two ends. CDR3 loop: CAWSVAVNTGELFF. The CDR3 DNA follows: TGTGCCTGGAGTGTGGCGGTGAACACCGGGGAGCTGTTTTTT.

This chain joins TRBV6-6 and TRBJ1-5, with D possibly being TRBD1 (5 bases). The CDR3 totals 15 residues. Per the germline V gene, CDR1 is MNHNY and CDR2 is SVGAGI (reference sequence). Trimming stripped 6 bases from V and 0 bases from J, with 12 bases between. CDR3: CASSLTEYSNQPQHF. Written as DNA, the CDR3 is TGTGCCAGCAGCCTGACAGAATATAGCAATCAGCCCCAGCATTTT.

The chain recombines TRBV10-3 with TRBJ2-7; the match to TRBD1 covers 7 bases. Germline V gene lookup returns CDR1 ENHRY and CDR2 SYGVKD. Unmatched junction bases numbered 4, after V lost 2 bases and J lost 0 bases. The CDR3 runs to 15 residues. The CDR3 reads CAISEDRVFSYEQYF. The CDR3 coding sequence is TGTGCCATCAGTGAGGACAGGGTTTTCTCCTACGAGCAGTACTTC.

CDR3 sequence (DNA): TGTGCCAGCAGCTTGGACGGATCAGGAAACACCATATATTTT. It translates to CASSLDGSGNTIYF. This sequence joins TRBV7-2 and TRBJ1-3; D is unclear. Between the trimmed V and J ends, which lost 3 bases and 4 bases, there was a span of 10 bases. Germline loops: CDR1 SGHTA, CDR2 FQGNSA. The CDR3 spans 14 residues.

V and J are TRBV10-1 and TRBJ2-4; weak D call: TRBD2 (6 bases). There are 13 residues in the CDR3. V lost 0 bases to trimming and J lost 9 bases, with 9 bases between them. Per germline, CDR1 WNHNN and CDR2 SYGVQD (reference sequence). CDR3 residues: CASSESGGSIQYF. The DNA for the CDR3 is TGCGCCAGCAGTGAGTCCGGAGGGAGCATTCAGTACTTC.

The chain couples TRBV30 to TRBJ2-3; maybe TRBD2 (6 bases). The CDR3 spans 15 residues. In germline, CDR1 is GTSNPN, CDR2 SVGIG (reference sequence). Trimming stripped 3 bases from V and 3 bases from J, with 16 bases between. CDR3 nucleotides: TGTGCCTGGAGGGTGGTCCGGGAGAGGACAGATACGCAGTATTTT. Its translation is CAWRVVRERTDTQYF.

The chain combines TRBV2 with TRBJ1-2, with D perhaps TRBD1 (6 bases). The V gene's germline CDR1 is SNHLY and CDR2 FYNNEI. The CDR3 is 11 residues long. Trimming removed 7 bases from V and 6 bases from J, with 9 bases in between. CDR3 sequence (DNA): TGTGCCAGCATGGACAGACATGGCTACACCTTC. Translating it yields CASMDRHGYTF. The entire variable domain, with the rest obtained from reference TRBV2 and TRBJ1-2, is as follows: EPEVTQTPSHQVTQMGQEVILRCVPISNHLYFYWYRQILGQKVEFLVSFYNNEISEKSEIFDDQFSVERPDGSNFTLKIRSTKLEDSAMYFCASMDRHGYTFGSGTRLTVV.